This T cell receptor beta chain was sequenced for a study of identical twins. Study-level results: Twins' excess sharing was less marked for out-of-frame beta sequences.

TCRdb reanalysed the 5' RACE reads using MiXCR and keeps one entry per CDR3 protein. The profile shows around 550,000 distinct CDR3 sequences, 15% of them singletons. Comment on this clonotype: Its target is not known.

The CDR3 length is 12 residues. Per germline, CDR1 SQVTM and CDR2 ANQGSEA. V was trimmed by 6 bases and J by 1 base, leaving 9 bases between them. The data were also submitted as part of a second study, on yellow fever vaccine responses in identical twins.

The chain employs TRBV29-1 and TRBJ2-5; perhaps D is TRBD1 or TRBD2 (5 bases each). The receptor was derived from a woman between 18 and 29 years old in good health. The sequenced material came from CD4+ T cells sorted from blood. CDR3 loop: CSVPRGQETQYF. CDR3 in DNA: TGCAGCGTGCCGAGGGGCCAAGAGACCCAGTACTTC.